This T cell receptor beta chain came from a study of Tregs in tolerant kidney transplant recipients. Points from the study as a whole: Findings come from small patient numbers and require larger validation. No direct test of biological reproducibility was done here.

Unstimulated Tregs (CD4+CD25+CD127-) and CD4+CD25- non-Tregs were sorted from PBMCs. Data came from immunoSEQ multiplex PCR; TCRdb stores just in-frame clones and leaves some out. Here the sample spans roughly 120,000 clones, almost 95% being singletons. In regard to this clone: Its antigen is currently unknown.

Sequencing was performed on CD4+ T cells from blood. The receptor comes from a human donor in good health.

The CDR3 region is CASSLHDTQYF. CDR3 DNA: TGTGCCAGCAGCTTGCACGATACGCAGTATTTT. J is TRBJ2-3 and V is TRBV5-5; D is uncertain. The CDR3 is 11 amino acids. The V and J ends lost 1 base and 6 bases respectively, with 3 bases between them. The germline CDR1 and CDR2 sequences are SGHKS and YYEKEE (reference sequence).